In this sample, the clone carrying this TCR beta chain turned up once. The method was immunoSEQ multiplex PCR; TCRdb's version includes in-frame clones alone and lacks a portion of them. The table shows approximately 210,000 clones, with roughly nine tenths occurring only once. The V end was cut by 0 bases, the J end by 7 bases, with 4 bases between. This CDR3 comprises 11 residues. Per germline, CDR1 SGHDT and CDR2 YYEEEE. These data originate in a study of control samples from healthy donors and cancer patients. The chain joins TRBV5-6 to TRBJ1-1, with unresolved D. This receptor was identified in a man aged 25 to 40 in good health. Source material: blood. The chain's CDR3 is CASSLVSEAFF. Here the CDR3 DNA reads TGTGCCAGCAGCTTGGTCAGTGAAGCTTTCTTT.